These T cell receptor beta chains were read from a single sample in a study of cytomegalovirus exposure and HLA in healthy donors. Clones were sequenced by immunoSEQ multiplex PCR, and TCRdb holds only the in-frame ones, with some missing. The sample lists 85,000 to 120,000 clones; 70% to 90% were seen once. Source material: PBMCs. These receptors were collected from a man in his forties in good health and CMV-seronegative. CDR3s include the opening cysteine and the closing phenylalanine or tryptophan. D genes are given only for firm matches. Rows may omit the clone size; those that give it use once, few, many or a size class.

TRBV6-5	.	TRBJ2-7	.	TGTGCCAGCAGTTACGGACAGAGCGCCTACGAGCAGTACTTC	CASSYGQSAYEQYF
TRBV11-3	TRBD2	TRBJ2-2	.	TGTGCCAGCAGCTTAGCGGGGGGAGCCGGGGAGCTGTTTTTT	CASSLAGGAGELFF
TRBV19	TRBD1	TRBJ1-5	.	TGTGCCAGTAGTACTCGGGACAGCCATTATAGCAATCAGCCCCAGCATTTT	CASSTRDSHYSNQPQHF
TRBV19	.	TRBJ2-5	.	TGTGCCAGTAGTATAGGGACAGAAGAGACCCAGTACTTC	CASSIGTEETQYF
TRBV19	.	TRBJ1-5	.	TGTGCCAGTAGTACCCAGTTAACTCAGCCCCAGCATTTT	CASSTQLTQPQHF
TRBV7-2	.	TRBJ2-7	.	TGTGCCAGCAGCTTAGTAATTAGCTCCTACGAGCAGTACTTC	CASSLVISSYEQYF
TRBV5-1	TRBD1	TRBJ2-7	.	TGCGCCAGCAGCTCGGGGGACAGGGTAAGGTCCAACGAGCAGTACTTC	CASSSGDRVRSNEQYF
TRBV7-9	.	TRBJ1-4	.	TGTGCCAGCAGCTACTCACAAGGGGGGGGTGAAAAACTGTTTTTT	CASSYSQGGGEKLFF
TRBV9	.	TRBJ2-7	.	TGTGCCAGCAGCTTTTCGGCAGGGGACCCTCCCTTAGCGCAGTACTTC	CASSFSAGDPPLAQYF
TRBV5-8	.	TRBJ1-2	.	TGTGCCAGCAGGACAGATACCCTAAACTATGGCTACACCTTC	CASRTDTLNYGYTF
TRBV15	.	TRBJ2-7	.	TGTGCCACCAGCAGACCCCTCCTGGGCCCCTATTACTACGAGCAGTACTTC	CATSRPLLGPYYYEQYF
TRBV7-2	.	TRBJ2-1	.	TGTGTCGTGCCCCAGGGTGGCTCCTCTTACAATGAGCAGTTCTTC	CVVPQGGSSYNEQFF
TRBV7-9	TRBD1	TRBJ1-4	.	TGTGCCAGCAGCTTAGAAGGGGGCATGAAGGAAAAACTGTTTTTT	CASSLEGGMKEKLFF
TRBV5-6	.	TRBJ1-5	.	TGTGCCAGCAGCTTAGGGGATCAGCCCCAGCATTTT	CASSLGDQPQHF
TRBV7-7	TRBD2	TRBJ2-1	.	TGTGCTAGCAGCTTAGAAGGTGGGCGGGGGGAAACGGGGCCCTACAATGAGCAGTTCTTC	CASSLEGGRGETGPYNEQFF
TRBV11-2	.	TRBJ2-7	few	TGTGCCAGCAGCTTTTCACAGGGAGACGTCGACGAGCAGTACTTC	CASSFSQGDVDEQYF
TRBV5-4	TRBD1	TRBJ1-2	.	TGTGCCAGCAGGGTAGGGACAGGGGCTTATAATGGCTACACCTTC	CASRVGTGAYNGYTF
TRBV7-9	TRBD1	TRBJ1-5	few	TGTGCCAGCGGAGGGGGCGGCAATCAGCCCCAGCATTTT	CASGGGGNQPQHF
TRBV19	.	TRBJ1-5	.	TGTGCCAGTAGCGTCAGTCGGGTAGAGACCCAGCATTTT	CASSVSRVETQHF
TRBV5-1	.	TRBJ2-2	.	TGCGCCAGCAGCTTGACAGGGAACACCGGGGAGCTGTTTTTT	CASSLTGNTGELFF
TRBV7-9	.	TRBJ1-4	.	TGTGCCAGCAGCCCGCAGGGGCGTGCGGAAAAACTGTTTTTT	CASSPQGRAEKLFF
TRBV7-9	TRBD2	TRBJ2-5	few	TGTGCCAGCAGCTTAGGGGGGGGATCTGAGACCCAGTACTTC	CASSLGGGSETQYF
TRBV4-2	TRBD1	TRBJ1-1	few	TGTGCCAGCAGCCAAGCCGGGACAGTAGAAGCTTTCTTT	CASSQAGTVEAFF
TRBV7-6	.	TRBJ1-3	.	TGTGCCAGCAGCCCCGGAGACAGCTCTGGAAACACCATATATTTT	CASSPGDSSGNTIYF
TRBV5-1	.	TRBJ1-2	.	TGCGCCAGCAGCACCTCGACAGGAAACTATGGCTACACCTTC	CASSTSTGNYGYTF
TRBV7-2	TRBD1	TRBJ1-5	.	TGTGCCAGCAGCATACTTTCAGGGGGAAATCAGCCCCAGCATTTT	CASSILSGGNQPQHF
TRBV6-6	.	TRBJ1-2	.	TGTGCCAGCCTCGGGGATGACATTGGCTACACCTTC	CASLGDDIGYTF
TRBV9	TRBD2	TRBJ2-5	.	TGTGCCAGCAGCCGGACTAGCGGGGGCGAGACCCAGTACTTC	CASSRTSGGETQYF
TRBV2	TRBD1	TRBJ2-7	.	TGTGCCAGCAGTGGGAAGGACAGGGGCCACGAGCAGTACTTC	CASSGKDRGHEQYF
TRBV5-1	TRBD1	TRBJ2-3	.	TGCGCCAGCAGCCGCGGAGATACAGGGGGCACAGATACGCAGTATTTT	CASSRGDTGGTDTQYF
TRBV6-6	TRBD1	TRBJ1-1	.	TGTGCCAGCAGTTACTCGGACAGGGGGAACACTGAAGCTTTCTTT	CASSYSDRGNTEAFF
TRBV30	.	TRBJ1-6	.	TGTGCCTGGGACCCCTCACAGAATAATTCACCCCTCCACTTT	CAWDPSQNNSPLHF
TRBV5-4	.	TRBJ2-7	.	TGTGCCAGCAGCTCGCCAGAAAACGAGCAGTACTTC	CASSSPENEQYF
TRBV7-9	.	TRBJ1-2	.	TGTGCCAGCAGGAACTCGGGGGGGGCGGATGGCTACACCTTC	CASRNSGGADGYTF
TRBV5-4	TRBD1	TRBJ1-4	.	TGTGCCAGCAGCAGGGACAGGTTCGGGGAAAAACTGTTTTTT	CASSRDRFGEKLFF
TRBV4-1	.	TRBJ1-4	.	TGCGCCAGCAGTCCGGAGCCAGACCCGGGGAAGGAAAAACTGTTTTTT	CASSPEPDPGKEKLFF
TRBV27	TRBD1	TRBJ1-2	.	TGTGCCAGCAGTCTAACAGGGGGGGGCTACACCTTC	CASSLTGGGYTF
TRBV19	.	TRBJ2-3	.	TGTGCCAGTACCTCAGGGTCTAGCACAGATACGCAGTATTTT	CASTSGSSTDTQYF
TRBV5-1	.	TRBJ1-6	.	TGCGCCAGCAGCCCTCGGGACACCCGGTCGGGTTCACCCCTCCACTTT	CASSPRDTRSGSPLHF
TRBV18	.	TRBJ1-2	.	TGTGCCAGCTCACCGGGTTTACAGGGCGATGGCTACACCTTC	CASSPGLQGDGYTF
TRBV25-1	.	TRBJ1-1	.	TGTGCCAGCAGTGAATATGGTCGCGGGAACACTGAAGCTTTCTTT	CASSEYGRGNTEAFF
TRBV11-3	.	TRBJ2-7	.	TGTGCCAGCAGCCCCGACTCGAACAGGGTAAACGAGCAGTACTTC	CASSPDSNRVNEQYF
TRBV7-9	TRBD2	TRBJ2-7	.	TGTGCCAGCAGCCCGGGACTAACGAACGAGCAGTACTTC	CASSPGLTNEQYF
TRBV9	.	TRBJ1-6	few	TGTGCCAGCAGCTTACAGGGTCGCGGAAATTCACCCCTCCACTTT	CASSLQGRGNSPLHF
TRBV11-2	.	TRBJ2-3	.	TGTGCCAGCAGCTTAGCCGGCTTAGCGGCTAGCACAGATACGCAGTATTTT	CASSLAGLAASTDTQYF
TRBV5-4	TRBD1	TRBJ2-2	.	TGTGCCAGCAGCCGACAGACCGGGACAGGGGATAGGCAGCTGTTTTTT	CASSRQTGTGDRQLFF
TRBV7-6	.	TRBJ2-7	once	TGTGCCAGCAGCTCCCGAGCCGGGGGGCAGACCTACGAGCAGTACTTC	CASSSRAGGQTYEQYF
TRBV29-1	TRBD1	TRBJ2-3	.	TGCAGCGTTGAGGAAAGGGCCCTCGGGACAGGGGAGTTTCTTACAGATACGCAGTATTTT	CSVEERALGTGEFLTDTQYF
TRBV2	TRBD1	TRBJ1-1	.	TGTGCCAGCGGGGATGTGGCAGGGGGTTCTACGGCTTTCTTT	CASGDVAGGSTAFF
TRBV10-1	TRBD1	TRBJ1-5	.	TGCGCCAGCAGTCCCAAGGAGGACAGGACCCTTTGTGGCAATCAGCCCCAGCATTTT	CASSPKEDRTLCGNQPQHF
TRBV5-1	TRBD2	TRBJ2-3	.	TGCGCCAGCAGCTTACTTGGCGGGGGGGCAGATACGCAGTATTTT	CASSLLGGGADTQYF
TRBV7-6	.	TRBJ2-7	.	TGTGCCAGCAGCCCTCTACGGGTAGGCGAGCAGTACTTC	CASSPLRVGEQYF
TRBV6-6	TRBD2	TRBJ2-1	.	TGTGCCAGCAGTTACCCGGGGGGGCAGTTCTTC	CASSYPGGQFF